The 9 T cell receptor beta chains below all came from one sample that was sequenced in a study of cytomegalovirus exposure and HLA in healthy donors listed by TCRdb under 2017. The method behind the library was the immunoSEQ multiplex PCR assay. For the multiplex PCR, a mixture combining 60 forward primers for TCR Vbeta segments and 13 reverse primers for TCR Jbeta segments was used. TCRdb holds this immuneACCESS table with in-frame rearrangements only. Some clones are missing; in checked studies, unresolved V genes explain under half, and the rest has no known cause. Present in this sample are around 130,000 clones, just over 65% of which were seen just once. Over 5% of the sample goes to the ten largest clones. Sequences were obtained from PBMCs. The receptor source for this set is a woman aged 55-75 years in good health and CMV-seronegative.

CDR3 loop: CASSYATGGAAYGYTF. The CDR3, as DNA: TGTGCCAGCAGTTACGCCACAGGGGGCGCGGCCTATGGCTACACCTTC. V usage is TRBV6-5 and J usage is TRBJ1-2; TRBD1 matches 9 bases. The CDR3 totals 16 residues. Germline V lookup: CDR1 MNHEY, CDR2 SVGAGI. The V segment lost 2 bases and the J segment 4 bases; nucleotides outside the gene matches: 8.

V is TRBV7-9 and J is TRBJ2-7; possible D gene TRBD2, 6 bases. CDR3 length: 14 residues. CDR1 is SEHNR, CDR2 FQNEAQ, per germline (reference sequence). The V gene lost 1 base and the J gene lost 3 bases, with 10 bases spanning the gap. CDR3 region: CASSLGWGVYEQYF. In DNA form, the CDR3 reads TGTGCCAGCAGCTTAGGATGGGGGGTCTACGAGCAGTACTTC.

The DNA of the CDR3 is TGTGCCAGCAGCAAGAGGGATGATCTCTACGAGCAGTACTTC. Protein sequence: CASSKRDDLYEQYF. This sequence joins TRBV21-1 and TRBJ2-7; the DNA was not compared with TRBD2, the D call given in the table. TRBV21-1 is a recognized pseudogene. This CDR3 is built from 14 residues.

The chain links TRBV7-2 to TRBJ1-6; TRBD1 matches 7 bases. The CDR3 contains 15 residues. J gave up 7 bases and V 5 bases, and 8 bases lay outside the gene matches. Germline V gives CDR1 SGHTA, CDR2 FQGNSA. The CDR3 region has the DNA TGTGCCAGCAGCCGACAGGGATCGGACAATTCACCCCTCCACTTT. Translating it yields CASSRQGSDNSPLHF.

This clone was seen a few times. This chain uses TRBV27 with TRBJ2-1, with 7 bases fitting TRBD2. With V trimmed by 6 bases and J by 1 base, 3 bases remained unmatched. The CDR3 spans 14 residues. The germline V gene has CDR1 MNHEY and CDR2 SMNVEV (reference sequence). As DNA, the CDR3 is TGTGCCAGCAGGCTAGCGGTTTCCTACAATGAGCAGTTCTTC. Protein: CASRLAVSYNEQFF.

The gene calls are TRBV5-4 and TRBJ2-2; perhaps TRBD2 as D (6 bases). The CDR3 spans 17 residues. Trimming removed 0 bases from V and 6 bases from J, with 18 bases in between. Germline CDR1 SGHNT, CDR2 YYREEE (reference sequence). The CDR3 DNA reads as TGTGCCAGCAGCTTGGCCTCATCGGTCTGGGGGGCCGGGGAGCTGTTTTTT. This codes for CASSLASSVWGAGELFF. The full variable domain, completed using reference TRBV5-4 and TRBJ2-2, is ETGVTQSPTHLIKTRGQQVTLRCSSQSGHNTVSWYQQALGQGPQFIFQYYREEENGRGNFPPRFSGLQFPNYSSELNVNALELDDSALYLCASSLASSVWGAGELFFGEGSRLTVL.

J is TRBJ2-5 and V is TRBV6-5, with D possibly matching TRBD2 (5 bases). Near its end, the DNA agrees better with TRBJ2-7, so the J call may be wrong. The V gene's germline CDR1 is MNHEY and CDR2 SVGAGI. The CDR3 is 13 amino acids. The CDR3 here is CASSKTPEGEQYF. The CDR3, as DNA: TGTGCCAGCAGTAAAACACCAGAGGGCGAGCAGTACTTC.

The chain links TRBV28 to TRBJ1-2, with D possibly matching TRBD1 (6 bases). V lost 2 bases and J 7 bases, leaving 14 bases between the germline ends. Germline V gene data show CDR1 as MDHEN and CDR2 as SYDVKM. CDR3 length: 14 residues. The CDR3 bases are TGTGCCAGCAGTTTAGGGGGGGCGAAGGGTGGCTACACCTTC. Encoded protein: CASSLGGAKGGYTF.

V and J are TRBV28 and TRBJ2-7, with 7 positions matching TRBD2. Trimming removed 5 bases from V and 2 bases from J; junction bases left unmatched: 6. The CDR3 is 14 amino acids. Germline V gives CDR1 MDHEN, CDR2 SYDVKM. This CDR3 reads CASSTPLAAYEQYF. In DNA form, the CDR3 reads TGTGCCAGCAGTACTCCTCTAGCGGCCTACGAGCAGTACTTC.